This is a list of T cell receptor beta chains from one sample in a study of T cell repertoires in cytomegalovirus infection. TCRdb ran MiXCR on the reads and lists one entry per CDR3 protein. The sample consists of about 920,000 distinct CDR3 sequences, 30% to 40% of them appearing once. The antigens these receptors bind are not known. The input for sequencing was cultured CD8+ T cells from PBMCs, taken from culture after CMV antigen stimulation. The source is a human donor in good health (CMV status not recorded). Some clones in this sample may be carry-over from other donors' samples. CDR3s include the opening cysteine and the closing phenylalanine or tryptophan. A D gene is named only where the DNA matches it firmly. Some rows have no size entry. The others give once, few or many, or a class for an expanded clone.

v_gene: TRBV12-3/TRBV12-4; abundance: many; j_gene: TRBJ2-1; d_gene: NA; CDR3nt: TGTGCCAGCAGTCTATACTTCAACCCGGGACAAGGCTACAATGAGCAGTTCTTC; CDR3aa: CASSLYFNPGQGYNEQFF
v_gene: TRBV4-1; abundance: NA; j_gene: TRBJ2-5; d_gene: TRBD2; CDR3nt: TGCGCCAGCAGCCTGGCCCCTGCGGGGGGCGAAGAGACCCAGTACTTC; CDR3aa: CASSLAPAGGEETQYF
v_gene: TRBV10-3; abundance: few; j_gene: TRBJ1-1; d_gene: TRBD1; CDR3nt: TGTGCCATCAGTGAACCTACAGGGGGCCGAAGGACTGAAGCTTTCTTT; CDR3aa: CAISEPTGGRRTEAFF
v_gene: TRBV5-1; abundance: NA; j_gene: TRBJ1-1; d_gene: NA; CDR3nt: TGCGCCAGCAGCTTTAGGGCCCAGAACACTGAAGCTTTCTTT; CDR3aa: CASSFRAQNTEAFF
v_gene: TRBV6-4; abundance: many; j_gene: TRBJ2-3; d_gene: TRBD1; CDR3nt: TGTGCCAGCAGTGAAGGGACAGGGGGCGCAGATACGCAGTATTTT; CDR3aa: CASSEGTGGADTQYF
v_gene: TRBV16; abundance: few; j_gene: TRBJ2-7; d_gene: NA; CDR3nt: TGTGCCAGCACCCCGGGACATTTATACGAGCAGTACTTC; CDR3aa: CASTPGHLYEQYF
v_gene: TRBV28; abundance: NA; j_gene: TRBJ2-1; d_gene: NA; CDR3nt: TGTGCCAGCAGTACGCAGGGGGGGTATGAGCAGTTCTTC; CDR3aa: CASSTQGGYEQFF
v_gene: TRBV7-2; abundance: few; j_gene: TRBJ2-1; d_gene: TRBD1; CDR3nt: TGTGCCAGCAGTCCAATGGGACAGAAGTACAATGAGCAGTTCTTC; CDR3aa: CASSPMGQKYNEQFF
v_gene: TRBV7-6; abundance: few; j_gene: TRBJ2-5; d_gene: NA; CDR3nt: TGTGCCAGCGCCGGGACGGAGGGTGCGGAGACCCAGTACTTC; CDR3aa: CASAGTEGAETQYF
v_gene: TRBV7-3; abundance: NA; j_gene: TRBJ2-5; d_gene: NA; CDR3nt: TGTGCCAGCAGCCTTGAGGTTAGCTGGGAGACCCAGTACTTC; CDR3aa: CASSLEVSWETQYF
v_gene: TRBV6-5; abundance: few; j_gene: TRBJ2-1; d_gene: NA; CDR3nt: TGTGCCAGCAGCACACCTCGGGACCCGGAAACCTCGAGCTCCTACAATGAGCAGTTCTTC; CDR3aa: CASSTPRDPETSSSYNEQFF
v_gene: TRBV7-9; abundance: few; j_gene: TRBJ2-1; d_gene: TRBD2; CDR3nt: TGTGCCAGCAGCGAGAATAGCGGGGGCCCTGAGCAGTTCTTC; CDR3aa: CASSENSGGPEQFF
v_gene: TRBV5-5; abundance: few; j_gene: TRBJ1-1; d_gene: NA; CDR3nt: TGTGCCAGCAGCTTCCCAGGATCAATTGAAGCTTTCTTT; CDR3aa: CASSFPGSIEAFF
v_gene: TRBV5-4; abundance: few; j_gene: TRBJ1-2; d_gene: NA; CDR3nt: TGTGCCAGCAGCCCCCTAATGACCCCTGACTATGGCTACACCTTC; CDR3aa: CASSPLMTPDYGYTF
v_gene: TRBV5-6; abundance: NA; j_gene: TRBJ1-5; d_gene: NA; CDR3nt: TGTGCCAGCAGCTTGAGGCCGGGGAGCAATCAGCCCCAGCATTTT; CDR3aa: CASSLRPGSNQPQHF
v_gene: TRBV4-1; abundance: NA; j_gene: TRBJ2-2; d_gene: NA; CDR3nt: TGCGCCAGCAGCCAAAGCCAAGCGACAGATACCGGGGAGCTGTTTTTT; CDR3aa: CASSQSQATDTGELFF
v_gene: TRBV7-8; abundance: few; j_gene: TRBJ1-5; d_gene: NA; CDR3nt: TGTGCCAGCAGCTTAGTGGGCAGGATGGGCAATCAGCCCCAGCATTTT; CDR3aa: CASSLVGRMGNQPQHF
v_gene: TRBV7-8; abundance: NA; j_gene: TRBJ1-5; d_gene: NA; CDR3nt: TGTGCCAGCAGCTATCGGGTGAGCAATCAGCCCCAGCATTTT; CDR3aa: CASSYRVSNQPQHF
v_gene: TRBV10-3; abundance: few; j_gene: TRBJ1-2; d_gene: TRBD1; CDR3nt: TGTGCCATCAGTGAGTTTAAATCCGGGACAGCCTCCTATGGCTACACCTTC; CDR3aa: CAISEFKSGTASYGYTF
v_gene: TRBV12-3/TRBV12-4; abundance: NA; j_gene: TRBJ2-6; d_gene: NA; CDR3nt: TGTGCCAGCCGAGAAGATGAGGGCTGGCTTAACTCTGGGGCCAACGTCCTGACTTTC; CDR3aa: CASREDEGWLNSGANVLTF
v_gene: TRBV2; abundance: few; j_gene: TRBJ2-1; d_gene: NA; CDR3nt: TGTGCCAGCAGTGATCCGGGAGAAACTCCCTACAATGAGCAGTTCTTC; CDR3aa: CASSDPGETPYNEQFF
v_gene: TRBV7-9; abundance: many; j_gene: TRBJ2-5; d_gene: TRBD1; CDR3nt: TGTGCCAGCAGCTTGGACAGGGGGCGAAGACCCAGAAGTGAGACCCAGTACTTC; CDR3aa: CASSLDRGRRPRSETQYF
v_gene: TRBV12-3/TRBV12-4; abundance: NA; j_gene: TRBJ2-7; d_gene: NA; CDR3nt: TGTGCCAGCAGTTTAATATTCGGGTCGGGGGGCGCATGGTACGAGCAGTACTTC; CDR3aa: CASSLIFGSGGAWYEQYF
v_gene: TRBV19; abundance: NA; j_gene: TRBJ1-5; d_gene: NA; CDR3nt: TGTGCCAGTAGCCCGTCGAGAGATAGCAATCAGCCCCAGCATTTT; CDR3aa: CASSPSRDSNQPQHF
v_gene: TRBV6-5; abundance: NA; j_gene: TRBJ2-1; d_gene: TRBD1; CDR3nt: TGTGCCAGCAGCCGACCGGGACAGGGGATCTACAATGAGCAGTTCTTC; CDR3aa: CASSRPGQGIYNEQFF
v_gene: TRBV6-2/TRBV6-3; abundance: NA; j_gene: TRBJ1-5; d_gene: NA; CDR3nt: TGTGCCAGCAGTTACCCCACAGGGACCTACACCCATCAGCCCCAGCATTTT; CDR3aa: CASSYPTGTYTHQPQHF
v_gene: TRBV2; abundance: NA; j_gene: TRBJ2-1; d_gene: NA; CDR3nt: TGTGCCAGCAGCAATTGGCTAGCTCACAATGAGCAGTTCTTC; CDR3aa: CASSNWLAHNEQFF
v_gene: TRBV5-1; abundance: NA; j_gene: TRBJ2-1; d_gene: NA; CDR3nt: TGCGCCAGCAGCTTGGAATCATTAGGGCCCTACAATGAGCAGTTCTTC; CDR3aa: CASSLESLGPYNEQFF
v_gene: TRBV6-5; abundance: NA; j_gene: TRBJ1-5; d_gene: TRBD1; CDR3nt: TGTGCCAGCAGTTACTACAGGGGGAATCAGCCCCAGCATTTT; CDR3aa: CASSYYRGNQPQHF
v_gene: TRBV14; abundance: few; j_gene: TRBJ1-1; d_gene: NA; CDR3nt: TGTGCCAGCAGCCCTAGAAGGGCGAACACTGAAGCTTTCTTT; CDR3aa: CASSPRRANTEAFF
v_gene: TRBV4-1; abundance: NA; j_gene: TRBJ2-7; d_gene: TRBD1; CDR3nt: TGCGCCAGCAGCCAAGTGGGACAGGGAGATTTCGAGCAGCACTTC; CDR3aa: CASSQVGQGDFEQHF
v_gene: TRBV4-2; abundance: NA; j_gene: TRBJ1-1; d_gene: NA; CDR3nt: TGTGCCAGCAGCGAAATTTCGCGGAACACTGAAGCTTTCTTT; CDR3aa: CASSEISRNTEAFF
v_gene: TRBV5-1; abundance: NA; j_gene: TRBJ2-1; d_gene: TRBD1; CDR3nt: TGCGCCAGCTGGGTCGGGACAGGTTACAATGAGCAGTTCTTC; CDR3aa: CASWVGTGYNEQFF
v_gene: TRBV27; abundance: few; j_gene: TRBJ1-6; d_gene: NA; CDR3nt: TGTGCCAGCAGTCCCATCCGGGCCCTAGGTTCACCCCTCCACTTT; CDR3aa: CASSPIRALGSPLHF
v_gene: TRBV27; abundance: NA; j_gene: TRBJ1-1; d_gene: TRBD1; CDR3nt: TGTGCCAGCATCCCCCGAGGGGGCCGCACTGAAGCTTTCTTT; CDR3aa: CASIPRGGRTEAFF
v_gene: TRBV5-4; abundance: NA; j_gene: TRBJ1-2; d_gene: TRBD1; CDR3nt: TGTGTCAGCAGACGGGCAGTAGGGGGCAAGGATGGCTACACCTTC; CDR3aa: CVSRRAVGGKDGYTF
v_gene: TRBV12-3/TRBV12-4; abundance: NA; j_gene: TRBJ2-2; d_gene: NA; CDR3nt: TGTGCCAGCAGTGCGGACAAGAACACCGGGGAGCTGTTTTTT; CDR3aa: CASSADKNTGELFF
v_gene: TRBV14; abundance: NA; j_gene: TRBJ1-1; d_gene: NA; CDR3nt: TGTGCCAGCAGCCAAGCAGGGGCGCGCACTGAAGCTTTCTTT; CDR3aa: CASSQAGARTEAFF
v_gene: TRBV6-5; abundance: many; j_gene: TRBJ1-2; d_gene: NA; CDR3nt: TGTGCCAGCAGGGGTAACTATGGCTACACCTTC; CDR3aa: CASRGNYGYTF
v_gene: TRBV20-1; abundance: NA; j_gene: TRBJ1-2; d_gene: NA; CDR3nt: TGCAGTGCTAGAATCCTGGACTATGGCTACACCTTC; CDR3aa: CSARILDYGYTF
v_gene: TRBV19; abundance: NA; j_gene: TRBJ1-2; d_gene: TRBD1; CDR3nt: TGTGCCAGTAGTCCACCGTGGACAGGGTCCTATGGCTACACCTTC; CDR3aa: CASSPPWTGSYGYTF
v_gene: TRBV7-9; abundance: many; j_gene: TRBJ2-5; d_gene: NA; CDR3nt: TGTGCCAGCAGCTTGACAGAGACCCAGTACTTC; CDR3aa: CASSLTETQYF
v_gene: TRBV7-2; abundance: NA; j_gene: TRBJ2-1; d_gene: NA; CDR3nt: TGTGCCAGCAGCTTCCCCGGGGAAGGGGAGCAGTTCTTC; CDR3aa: CASSFPGEGEQFF
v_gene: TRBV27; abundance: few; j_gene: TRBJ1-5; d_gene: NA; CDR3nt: TGTGCCAGCAACCCTGGGAGTAGCAATCAGCCCCAGCATTTT; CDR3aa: CASNPGSSNQPQHF
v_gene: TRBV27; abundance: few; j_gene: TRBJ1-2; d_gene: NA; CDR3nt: TGTGCCAGCACCCCCAGTGGGTCTCGAACTAGCGATGGCTACACCTTC; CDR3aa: CASTPSGSRTSDGYTF
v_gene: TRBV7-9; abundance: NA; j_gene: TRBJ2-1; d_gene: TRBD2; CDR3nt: TGTGCCAGCAGTTCCTCCCCGGGGGGGCCGTACAATGAGCAGTTCTTC; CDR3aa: CASSSSPGGPYNEQFF
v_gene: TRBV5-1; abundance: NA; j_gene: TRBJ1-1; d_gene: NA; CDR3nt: TGCGCCAACAGCTTGGATGGTGTACGGAACACTGAAGCTTTCTTT; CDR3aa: CANSLDGVRNTEAFF
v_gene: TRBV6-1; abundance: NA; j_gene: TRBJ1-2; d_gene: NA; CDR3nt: TGTGCCAGCACCTCCTACATAGTGACAGTCGGCTACACCTTC; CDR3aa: CASTSYIVTVGYTF
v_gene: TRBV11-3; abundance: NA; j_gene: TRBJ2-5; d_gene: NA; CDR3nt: TGTGCCAGCAGCATTGGGACCATGGACGTGGAGACCCAGTACTTC; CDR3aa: CASSIGTMDVETQYF
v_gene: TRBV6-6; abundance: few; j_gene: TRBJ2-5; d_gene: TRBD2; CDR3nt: TGTGCCAGCAGTTACTCCGAGGCGGGGGAAGAGACCCAGTACTTC; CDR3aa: CASSYSEAGEETQYF
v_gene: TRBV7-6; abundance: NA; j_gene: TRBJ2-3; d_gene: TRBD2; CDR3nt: TGTGCCGCCGGGGGGGCTCGCACAGATACGCAGTATTTT; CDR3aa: CAAGGARTDTQYF
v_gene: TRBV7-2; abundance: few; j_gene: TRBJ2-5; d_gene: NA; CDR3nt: TGTGCCAGCTTGGGGGGCATTGACGGAGAGACCCAGTACTTC; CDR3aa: CASLGGIDGETQYF
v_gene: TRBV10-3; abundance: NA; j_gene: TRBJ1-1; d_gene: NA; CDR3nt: TGTGCCATCAGTGAAAGGGGGGACAAGGAAGCTTTCTTT; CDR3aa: CAISERGDKEAFF
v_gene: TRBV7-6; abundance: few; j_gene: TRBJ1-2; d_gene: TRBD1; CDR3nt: TGTGCCAGCAGCTCTGGGGACAGGGGATCCTATGGCTACACCTTC; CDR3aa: CASSSGDRGSYGYTF
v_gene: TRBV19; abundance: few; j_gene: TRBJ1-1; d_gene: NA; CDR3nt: TGTGCCAGTAGTTCCCCGACAGACACGAACACTGAAGCTTTCTTT; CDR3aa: CASSSPTDTNTEAFF
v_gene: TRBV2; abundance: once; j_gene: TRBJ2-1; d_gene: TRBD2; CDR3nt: TGTGCCAGCAGAGCTAGCGGGATGAGCTCCTACAATGAGCAGTTCTTC; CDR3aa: CASRASGMSSYNEQFF
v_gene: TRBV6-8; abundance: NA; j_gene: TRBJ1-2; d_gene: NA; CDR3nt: TGTGCCAGCAGTTACGCGGTCTTTTATGGCTACACCTTC; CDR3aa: CASSYAVFYGYTF